The rows below give T cell receptor beta chains drawn from one sample of a study of blood T cell repertoires in COVID-19. Profiling relied on immunoSEQ multiplex PCR, and the TCRdb table lists in-frame clones only, not all of them. This sample has approximately 450,000 clones; around 91% occur once, and the top ten carry roughly 1.1%. Sequenced: PBMCs or T cells enriched from blood (not recorded which). The receptors shown here come from a man younger than 40 who had recovered from COVID-19. CDR3s include the opening cysteine and the closing phenylalanine or tryptophan. D genes are given only for firm matches.

TRBD2 | TRBJ2-1 | TRBV9 | CASSYGLAGSNEQFF
NA | TRBJ1-2 | TRBV19 | CASSIATAYGYTF
NA | TRBJ1-2 | TRBV2 | CASSSRALNTF
NA | TRBJ1-5 | TRBV28 | CASSLQGLGNQPQHF
TRBD1 | TRBJ2-1 | TRBV5-6 | CASSLALQGYEQFF
NA | TRBJ2-7 | TRBV7-9 | CASSPTLRAGEQYF
TRBD2 | TRBJ2-5 | TRBV4-1 | CASSQGLAGSWETQYF
TRBD1 | TRBJ1-4 | TRBV19 | CASSIPGQGSEKLFF
NA | TRBJ1-3 | TRBV4-2 | CASSQDPFSSGNTIYF
NA | TRBJ1-5 | TRBV27 | CASSPTRPGVRQPQHF
TRBD1 | TRBJ1-1 | TRBV28 | CASSLFAGTGGVNTEAFF
NA | TRBJ1-1 | TRBV19 | CASSPRQEKNTEAFF
TRBD1 | TRBJ1-2 | TRBV18 | CASSPPEGQRIYGYTF